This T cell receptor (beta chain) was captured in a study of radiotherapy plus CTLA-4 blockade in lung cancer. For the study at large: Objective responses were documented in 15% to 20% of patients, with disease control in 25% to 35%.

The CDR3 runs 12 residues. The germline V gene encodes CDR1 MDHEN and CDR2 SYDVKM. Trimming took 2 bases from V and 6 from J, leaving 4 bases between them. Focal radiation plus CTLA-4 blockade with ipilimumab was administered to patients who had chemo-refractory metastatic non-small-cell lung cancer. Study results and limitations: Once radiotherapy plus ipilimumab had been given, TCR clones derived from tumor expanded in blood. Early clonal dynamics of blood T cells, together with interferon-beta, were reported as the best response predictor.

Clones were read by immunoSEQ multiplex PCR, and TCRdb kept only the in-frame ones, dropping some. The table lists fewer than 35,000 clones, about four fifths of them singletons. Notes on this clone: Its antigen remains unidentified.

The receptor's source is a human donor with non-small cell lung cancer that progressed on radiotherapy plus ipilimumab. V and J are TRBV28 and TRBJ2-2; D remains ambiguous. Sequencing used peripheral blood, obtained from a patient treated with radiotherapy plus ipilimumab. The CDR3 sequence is CASSLVAGELFF. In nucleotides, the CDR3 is TGTGCCAGCAGTTTAGTCGCCGGGGAGCTGTTTTTT.